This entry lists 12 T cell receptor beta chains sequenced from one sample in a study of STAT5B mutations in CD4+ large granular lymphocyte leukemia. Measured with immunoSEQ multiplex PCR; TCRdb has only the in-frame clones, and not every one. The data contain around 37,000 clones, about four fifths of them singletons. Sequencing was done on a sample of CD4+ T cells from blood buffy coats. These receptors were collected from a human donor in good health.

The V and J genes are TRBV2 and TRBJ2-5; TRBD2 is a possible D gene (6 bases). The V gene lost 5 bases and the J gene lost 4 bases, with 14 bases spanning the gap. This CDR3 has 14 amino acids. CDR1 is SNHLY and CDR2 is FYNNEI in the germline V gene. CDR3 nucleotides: TGTGCCAGCAGTTCGGGACTCCCCGGAGAGACCCAGTACTTC. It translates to CASSSGLPGETQYF.

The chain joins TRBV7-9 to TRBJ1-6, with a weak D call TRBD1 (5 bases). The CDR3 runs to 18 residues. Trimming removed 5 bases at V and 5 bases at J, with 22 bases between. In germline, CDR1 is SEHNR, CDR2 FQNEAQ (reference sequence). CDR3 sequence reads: CASSQYPPGRLNNSPLHF. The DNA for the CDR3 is TGTGCCAGCAGCCAATACCCGCCGGGACGCCTGAATAATTCACCCCTCCACTTT.

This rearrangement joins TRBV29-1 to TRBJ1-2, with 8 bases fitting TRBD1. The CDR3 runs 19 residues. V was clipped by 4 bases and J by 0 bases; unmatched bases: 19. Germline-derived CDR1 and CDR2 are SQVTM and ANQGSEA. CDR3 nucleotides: TGCAGCGTTGCCTCCCTGGGGGAACAGGGGGAGACAACTAACTATGGCTACACCTTC. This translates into CSVASLGEQGETTNYGYTF. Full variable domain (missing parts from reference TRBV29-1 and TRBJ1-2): SAVISQKPSRDICQRGTSLTIQCQVDSQVTMMFWYRQQPGQSLTLIATANQGSEATYESGFVIDKFPISRPNLTFSTLTVSNMSPEDSSIYLCSVASLGEQGETTNYGYTFGSGTRLTVV.

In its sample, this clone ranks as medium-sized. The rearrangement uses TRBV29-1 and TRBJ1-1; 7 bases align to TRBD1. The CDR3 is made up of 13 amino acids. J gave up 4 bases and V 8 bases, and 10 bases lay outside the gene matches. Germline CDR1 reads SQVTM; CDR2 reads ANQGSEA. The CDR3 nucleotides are TGCAGCTCGGGGAGGCAGGGGGGCACTGAAGCTTTCTTT. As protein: CSSGRQGGTEAFF.

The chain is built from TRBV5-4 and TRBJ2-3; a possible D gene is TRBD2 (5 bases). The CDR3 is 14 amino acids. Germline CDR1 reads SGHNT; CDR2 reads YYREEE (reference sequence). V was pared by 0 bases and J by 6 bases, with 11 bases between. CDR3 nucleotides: TGTGCCAGCAGCTTGGCGGGATGGTCGGATACGCAGTATTTT. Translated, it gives CASSLAGWSDTQYF.

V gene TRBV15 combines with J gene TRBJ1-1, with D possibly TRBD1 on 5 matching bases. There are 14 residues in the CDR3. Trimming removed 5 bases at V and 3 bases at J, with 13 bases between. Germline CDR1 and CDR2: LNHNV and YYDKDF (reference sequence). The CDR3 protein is CATSLGLTDTEAFF. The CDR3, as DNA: TGTGCCACCAGCCTGGGACTGACGGACACTGAAGCTTTCTTT.

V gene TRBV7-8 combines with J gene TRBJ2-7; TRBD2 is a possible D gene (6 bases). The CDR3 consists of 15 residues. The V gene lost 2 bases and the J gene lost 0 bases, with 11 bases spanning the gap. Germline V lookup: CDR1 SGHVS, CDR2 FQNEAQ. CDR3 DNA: TGTGCCAGCAGCTTATCCCGGGACTCCTCCTACGAGCAGTACTTC. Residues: CASSLSRDSSYEQYF.

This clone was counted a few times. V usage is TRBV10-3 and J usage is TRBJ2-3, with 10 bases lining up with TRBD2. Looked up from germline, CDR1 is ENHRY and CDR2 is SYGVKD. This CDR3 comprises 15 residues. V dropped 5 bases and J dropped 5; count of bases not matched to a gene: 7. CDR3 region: CAISPAGGPGDTQYF. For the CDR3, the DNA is TGTGCCATCAGTCCAGCGGGAGGGCCAGGAGATACGCAGTATTTT.

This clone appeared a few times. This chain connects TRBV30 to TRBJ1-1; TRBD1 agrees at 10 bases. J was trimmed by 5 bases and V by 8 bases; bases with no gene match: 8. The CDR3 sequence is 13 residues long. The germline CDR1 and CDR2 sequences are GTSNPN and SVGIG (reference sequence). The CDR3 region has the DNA TGTGCCGAAGACAGGGGGCTAGGGACTGAAGCTTTCTTT. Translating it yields CAEDRGLGTEAFF. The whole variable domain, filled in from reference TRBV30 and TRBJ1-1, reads SQTIHQWPATLVQPVGSPLSLECTVEGTSNPNLYWYRQAAGRGLQLLFYSVGIGQISSEVPQNLSASRPQDRQFILSSKKLLLSDSGFYLCAEDRGLGTEAFFGQGTRLTVV.

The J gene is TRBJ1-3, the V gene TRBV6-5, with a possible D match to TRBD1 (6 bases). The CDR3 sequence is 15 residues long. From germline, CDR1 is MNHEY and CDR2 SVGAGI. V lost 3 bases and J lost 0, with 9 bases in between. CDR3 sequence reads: CASSYGGPSGNTIYF. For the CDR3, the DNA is TGTGCCAGCAGTTATGGGGGGCCCTCTGGAAACACCATATATTTT.

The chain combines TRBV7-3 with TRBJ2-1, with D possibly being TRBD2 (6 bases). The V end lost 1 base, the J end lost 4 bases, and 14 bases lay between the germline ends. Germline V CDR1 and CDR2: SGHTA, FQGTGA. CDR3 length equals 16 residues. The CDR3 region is CASSLIVTGLYNEQFF. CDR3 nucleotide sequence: TGTGCCAGCAGCTTAATCGTTACGGGACTTTACAATGAGCAGTTCTTC.

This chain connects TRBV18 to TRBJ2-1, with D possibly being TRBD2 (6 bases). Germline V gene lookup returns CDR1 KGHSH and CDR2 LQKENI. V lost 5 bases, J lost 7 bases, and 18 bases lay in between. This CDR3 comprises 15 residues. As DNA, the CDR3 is TGTGCCAGCTCAAAAAATACGGGGGTCGGGAATGAGCAGTTCTTC. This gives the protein CASSKNTGVGNEQFF.